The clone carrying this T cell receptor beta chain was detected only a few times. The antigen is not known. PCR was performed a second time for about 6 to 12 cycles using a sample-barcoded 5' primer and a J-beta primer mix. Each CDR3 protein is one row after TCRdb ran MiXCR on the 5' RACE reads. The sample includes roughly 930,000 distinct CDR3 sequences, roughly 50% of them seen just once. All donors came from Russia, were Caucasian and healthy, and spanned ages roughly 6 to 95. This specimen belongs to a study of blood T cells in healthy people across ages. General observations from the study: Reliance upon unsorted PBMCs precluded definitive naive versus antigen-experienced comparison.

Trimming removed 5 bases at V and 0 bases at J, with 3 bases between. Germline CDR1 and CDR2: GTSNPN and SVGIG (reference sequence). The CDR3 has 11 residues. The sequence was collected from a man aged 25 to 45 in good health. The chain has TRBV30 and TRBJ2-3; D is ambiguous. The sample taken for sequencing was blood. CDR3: CAWGSTDTQYF. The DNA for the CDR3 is TGTGCCTGGGGGAGCACAGATACGCAGTATTTT. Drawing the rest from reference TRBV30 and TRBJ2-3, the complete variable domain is SQTIHQWPATLVQPVGSPLSLECTVEGTSNPNLYWYRQAAGRGLQLLFYSVGIGQISSEVPQNLSASRPQDRQFILSSKKLLLSDSGFYLCAWGSTDTQYFGPGTRLTVL.